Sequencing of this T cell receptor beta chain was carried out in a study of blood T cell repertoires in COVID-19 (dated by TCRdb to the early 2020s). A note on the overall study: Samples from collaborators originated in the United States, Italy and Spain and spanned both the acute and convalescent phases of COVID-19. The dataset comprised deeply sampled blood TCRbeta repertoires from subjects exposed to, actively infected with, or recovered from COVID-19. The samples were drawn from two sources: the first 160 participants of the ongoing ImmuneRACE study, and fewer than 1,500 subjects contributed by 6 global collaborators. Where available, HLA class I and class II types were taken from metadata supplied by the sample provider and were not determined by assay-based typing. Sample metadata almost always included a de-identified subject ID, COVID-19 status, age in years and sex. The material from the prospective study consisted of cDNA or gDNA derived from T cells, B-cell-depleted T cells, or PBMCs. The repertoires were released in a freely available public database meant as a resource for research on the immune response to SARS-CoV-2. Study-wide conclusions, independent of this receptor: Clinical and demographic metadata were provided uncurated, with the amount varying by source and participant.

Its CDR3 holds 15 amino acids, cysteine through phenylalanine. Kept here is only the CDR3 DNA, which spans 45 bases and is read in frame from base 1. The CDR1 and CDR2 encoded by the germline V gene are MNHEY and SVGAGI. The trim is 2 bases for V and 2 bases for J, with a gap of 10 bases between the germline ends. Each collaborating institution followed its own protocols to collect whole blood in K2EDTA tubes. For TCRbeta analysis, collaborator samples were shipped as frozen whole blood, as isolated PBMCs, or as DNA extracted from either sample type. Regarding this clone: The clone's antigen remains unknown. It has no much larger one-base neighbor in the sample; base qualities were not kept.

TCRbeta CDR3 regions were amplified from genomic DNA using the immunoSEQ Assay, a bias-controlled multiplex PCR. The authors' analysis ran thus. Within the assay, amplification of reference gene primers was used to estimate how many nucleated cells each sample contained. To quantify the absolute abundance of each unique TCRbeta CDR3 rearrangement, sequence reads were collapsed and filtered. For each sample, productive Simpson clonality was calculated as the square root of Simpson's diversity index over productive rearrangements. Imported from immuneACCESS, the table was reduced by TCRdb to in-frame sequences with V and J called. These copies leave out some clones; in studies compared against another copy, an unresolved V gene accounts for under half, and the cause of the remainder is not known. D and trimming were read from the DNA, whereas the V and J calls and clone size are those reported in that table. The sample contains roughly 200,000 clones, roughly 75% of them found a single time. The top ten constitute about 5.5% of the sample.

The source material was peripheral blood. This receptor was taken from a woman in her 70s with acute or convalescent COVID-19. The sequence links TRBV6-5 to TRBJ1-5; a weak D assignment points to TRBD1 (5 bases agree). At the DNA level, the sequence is TGTGCCAGCAGTTACGGCGGGGACGGCAATCAGCCCCAGCATTTT. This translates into CASSYGGDGNQPQHF.